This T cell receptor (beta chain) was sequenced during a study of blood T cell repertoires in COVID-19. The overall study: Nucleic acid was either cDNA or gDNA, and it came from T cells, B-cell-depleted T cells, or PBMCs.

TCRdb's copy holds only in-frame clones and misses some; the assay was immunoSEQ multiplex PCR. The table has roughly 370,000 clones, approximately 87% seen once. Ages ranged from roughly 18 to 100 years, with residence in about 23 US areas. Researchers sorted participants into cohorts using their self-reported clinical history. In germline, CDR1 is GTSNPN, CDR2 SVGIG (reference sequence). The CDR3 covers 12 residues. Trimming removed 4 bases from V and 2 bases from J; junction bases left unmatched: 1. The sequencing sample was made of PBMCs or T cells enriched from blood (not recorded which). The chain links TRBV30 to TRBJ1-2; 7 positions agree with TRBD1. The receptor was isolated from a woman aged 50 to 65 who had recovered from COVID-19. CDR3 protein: CAWTDRNYGYTF. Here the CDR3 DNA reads TGTGCCTGGACGGACAGGAACTATGGCTACACCTTC.